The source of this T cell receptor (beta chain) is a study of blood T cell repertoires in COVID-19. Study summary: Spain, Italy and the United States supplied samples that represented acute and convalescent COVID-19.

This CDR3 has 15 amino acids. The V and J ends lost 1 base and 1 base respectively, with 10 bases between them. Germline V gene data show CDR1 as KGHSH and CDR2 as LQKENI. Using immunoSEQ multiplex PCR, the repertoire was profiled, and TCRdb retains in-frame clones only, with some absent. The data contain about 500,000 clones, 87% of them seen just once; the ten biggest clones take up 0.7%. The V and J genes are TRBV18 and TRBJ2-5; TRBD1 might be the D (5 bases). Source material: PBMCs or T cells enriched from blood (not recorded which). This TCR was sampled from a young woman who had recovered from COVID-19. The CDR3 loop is CASSPQGLRQETQYF. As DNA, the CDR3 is TGTGCCAGCTCACCACAGGGGTTACGCCAAGAGACCCAGTACTTC.